Listed here is a single T cell receptor beta chain. The antigen remains undetermined. Naive CD8 populations comprised CD45RO-negative cells positively selected for CCR7, excluding terminally differentiated effector memory CD45RA+ cells. This CDR3 comprises 16 residues. Germline CDR1 and CDR2: SGHNT and YYREEE (reference sequence). V shed 0 bases and J 5 bases; nucleotides not matched to a gene: 7. The protocol was immunoSEQ multiplex PCR, while the TCRdb copy is restricted to in-frame clones and leaves out a portion. Found here are hundreds of thousands of clones, approximately 96% of them singletons; the top ten hold about 0.11%. The data belong to a study of shared clonotypes between healthy human individuals. Study results and caveats: The study generally estimated greater richness for naive than memory subsets.

The chain joins TRBV5-4 to TRBJ2-5, with 10 bases that match TRBD2. This TCR derives from a woman aged 30 to 39 in good health. Sequencing was performed on naive CD8+ T cells sorted from blood. CDR3 coding DNA: TGTGCCAGCAGCTTGGGTTCTAGCGGGAGAGGGGAGACCCAGTACTTC. Protein sequence: CASSLGSSGRGETQYF.